This T cell receptor beta chain was obtained from a study of shared clonotypes between healthy human individuals (dated by TCRdb to the early 2020s). Background for the entire study: Two women and a few men aged 18 to 49 years were included in the cohort. For each donor, three plates each were used for CD4 naive and CD4 memory, two plates were used for CD8 naive, and one plate was used for CD8 memory. To estimate repertoire size and how much clonotypes are shared between individuals, the study performed deep sequencing of blood TCR repertoires from a handful of healthy adults. Different laboratories and diverse techniques were used to prepare libraries and sequence TCR repertoires, to increase sequencing depth and limit assay-specific biases. Between about 0.94 and 8.9 billion PBMCs per donor were obtained by leukapheresis. Summary of the overall study and its limitations: Naive subsets generally had larger estimated clonotype richness than memory subsets did. Because the study included only a small number of donors, the genetic and exposure-history diversity represented was limited. Sampling was limited to blood, and TCR repertoires in tissue likely differ from TCR repertoires in blood. Pairwise subsampling indicated that sequencing depth was expected to affect the degree of clonotype sharing among donors. When a few donors were compared, the shared fraction of clonotypes was about 5% for naive CD4, approximately 3.3% for naive CD8, 2% to 2.5% for memory CD4, and about 0.36% for memory CD8. Higher generation probabilities were observed for clonotypes shared by all four sorted-subset donors than for non-shared clonotypes. Rarefaction of sorted-subset datasets indicated incomplete sequencing despite the large sequencing depth.

For the CD8 naive samples, CD45RO-negative cells were positively selected for CCR7, yielding a CD45RA+CCR7+ population from which TemRA cells were excluded. The donors were healthy, HIV-negative adults who had no recently reported acute infections or vaccinations. Every donor was a Caucasian adult living in Nashville, Tennessee, USA. Blood was obtained by leukapheresis, after which PBMCs were separated by Ficoll-Histopaque density gradient centrifugation and cryopreserved in liquid nitrogen vapor phase. Analytical flow cytometry was used to check the purity and quantity of every magnetically sorted T cell population. From each sorted fraction, genomic DNA was isolated and quantified by UV absorbance on a Nanodrop 2000c. Using the deep immunoSEQ assay, TCR CDR3 regions were amplified from genomic DNA by multiplex PCR. For each cell subset, the extracted genomic DNA was distributed evenly across all wells of several immunoSEQ 96-well plates, and each plate served as one replicate. For sorted subsets, approximately 200 ng of genomic DNA, equivalent to 30,000 or so T cell genomes, went into each replicate PCR. Purified libraries were measured with a Qubit 3.0 fluorometer, size-checked on a Bioanalyzer 2100, and measured again with the KAPA Library Quantification kit. Each immunoSEQ 96-well plate was sequenced on its own single-read 150-cycle Illumina NextSeq 550 flow cell. Per the source publication's procedure: Because the immunoSEQ output included only junctional sequences and no quality scores, the filtering could not be the same as the filtering used for full-length reads. To assign V/J genes and CDR3, sequences were annotated against IMGT germline references using PyIR, a Python wrapper for IgBLAST v1.9. Reads with weak V/J assignments (E-value above 1e-6), missing CDR3, stop codons, out-of-frame junctions, or ambiguous translated residues were removed. A V3J clonotype was defined by an identical inferred V gene, J gene, and CDR3 amino acid sequence. The percentage overlap between two repertoires was calculated by dividing the number of shared unique clonotypes by the size of the smaller repertoire. Richness of each repertoire was evaluated using RTK rarefaction, the Chao1 estimator, and Recon v2.1 estimates of unobserved clonotypes. Generation probabilities were computed with OLGA for all TCRbeta clonotypes obtained by the gDNA method from several donors. The table was pulled from immuneACCESS by TCRdb, which kept in-frame rearrangements only. Such tables lose some clones; where checked, under half of the loss comes from unresolved V genes, and the rest has no known cause. D and trimming come from the DNA, and the V and J calls and clone size come from that table. The sample table records about 2 million clones; about 95% of these occur just once. The ten largest clones represent around 1.1% of the sample.

Including the terminal cysteine and phenylalanine, the CDR3 comprises 14 residues. Just CDR3 DNA is preserved here, 42 bases in frame from base 1. The germline ends are 8 bases apart after V is trimmed by 2 bases and J by 4 bases. For CDR1 and CDR2, the germline V gene lists MGHDK and SYGVNS. For this clone: What this receptor recognizes is not known. The record has no base qualities; no much larger clone is one base away.

The TCR was taken from a man aged 18 to 35 in good health. Rearrangement joined TRBV25-1 to TRBJ2-2; 6 matching bases give a weak D call of TRBD1. The sample comprised naive CD8+ T cells sorted from blood. What this sample's cell subset or site label stands for: CD45RA+CCR7+. The CDR3 is CASSEQGPTGELFF. The sequenced DNA: TGTGCCAGCAGTGAACAGGGGCCCACCGGGGAGCTGTTTTTT.